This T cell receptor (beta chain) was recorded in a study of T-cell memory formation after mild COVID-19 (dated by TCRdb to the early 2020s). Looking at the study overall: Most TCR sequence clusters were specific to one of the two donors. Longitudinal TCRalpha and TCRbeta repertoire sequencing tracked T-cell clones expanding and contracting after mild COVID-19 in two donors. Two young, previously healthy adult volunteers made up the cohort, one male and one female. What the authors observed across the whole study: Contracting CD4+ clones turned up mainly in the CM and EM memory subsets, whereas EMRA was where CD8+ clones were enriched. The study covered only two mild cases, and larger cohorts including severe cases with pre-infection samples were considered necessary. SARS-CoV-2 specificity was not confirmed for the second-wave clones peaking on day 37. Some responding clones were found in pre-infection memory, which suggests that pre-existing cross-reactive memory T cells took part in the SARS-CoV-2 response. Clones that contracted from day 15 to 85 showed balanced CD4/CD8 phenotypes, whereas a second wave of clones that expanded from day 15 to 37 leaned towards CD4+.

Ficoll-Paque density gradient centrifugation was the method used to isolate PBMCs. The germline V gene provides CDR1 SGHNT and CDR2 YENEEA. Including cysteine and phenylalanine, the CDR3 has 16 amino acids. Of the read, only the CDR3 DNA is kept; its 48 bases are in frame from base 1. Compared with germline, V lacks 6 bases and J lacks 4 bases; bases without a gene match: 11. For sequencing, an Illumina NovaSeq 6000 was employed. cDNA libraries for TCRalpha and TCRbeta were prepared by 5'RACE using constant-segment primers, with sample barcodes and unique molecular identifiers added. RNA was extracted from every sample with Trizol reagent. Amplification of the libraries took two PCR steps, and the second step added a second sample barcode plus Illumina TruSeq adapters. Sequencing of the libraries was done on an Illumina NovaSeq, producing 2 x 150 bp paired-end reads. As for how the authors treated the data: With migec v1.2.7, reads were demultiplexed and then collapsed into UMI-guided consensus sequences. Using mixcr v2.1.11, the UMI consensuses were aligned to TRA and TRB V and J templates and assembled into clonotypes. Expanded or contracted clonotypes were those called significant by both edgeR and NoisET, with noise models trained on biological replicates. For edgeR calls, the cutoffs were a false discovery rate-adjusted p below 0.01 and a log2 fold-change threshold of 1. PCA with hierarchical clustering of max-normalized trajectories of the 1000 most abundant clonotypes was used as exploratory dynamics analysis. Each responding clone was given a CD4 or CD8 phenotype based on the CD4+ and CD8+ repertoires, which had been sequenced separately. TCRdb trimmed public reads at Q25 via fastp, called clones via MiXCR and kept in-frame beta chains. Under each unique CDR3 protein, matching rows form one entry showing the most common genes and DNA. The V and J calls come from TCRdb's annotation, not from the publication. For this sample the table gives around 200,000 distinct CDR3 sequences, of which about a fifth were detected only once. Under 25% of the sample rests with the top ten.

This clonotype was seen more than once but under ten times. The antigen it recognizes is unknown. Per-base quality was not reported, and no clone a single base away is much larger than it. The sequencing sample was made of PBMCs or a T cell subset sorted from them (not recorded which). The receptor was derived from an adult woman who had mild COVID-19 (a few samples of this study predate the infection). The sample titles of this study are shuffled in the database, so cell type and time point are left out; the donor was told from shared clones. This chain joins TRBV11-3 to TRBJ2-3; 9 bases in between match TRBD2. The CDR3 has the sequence CASSQRAGGPADTQYF. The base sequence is TGTGCCAGCAGTCAGAGGGCGGGAGGGCCTGCAGATACGCAGTATTTT.